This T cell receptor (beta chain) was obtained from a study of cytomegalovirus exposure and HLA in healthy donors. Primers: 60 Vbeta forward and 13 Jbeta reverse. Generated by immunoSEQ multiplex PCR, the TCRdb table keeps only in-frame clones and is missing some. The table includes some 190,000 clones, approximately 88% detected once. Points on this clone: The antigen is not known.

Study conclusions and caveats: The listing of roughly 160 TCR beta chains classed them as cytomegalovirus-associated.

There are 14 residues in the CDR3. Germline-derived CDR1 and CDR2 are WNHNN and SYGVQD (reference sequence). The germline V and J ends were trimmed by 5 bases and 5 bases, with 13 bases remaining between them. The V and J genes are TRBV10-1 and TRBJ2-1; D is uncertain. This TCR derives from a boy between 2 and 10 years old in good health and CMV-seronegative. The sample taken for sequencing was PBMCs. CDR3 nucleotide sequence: TGCGCCAGCAGTCTAACTCGAACCGACAATGAGCAGTTCTTC. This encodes CASSLTRTDNEQFF.